One sample yielded the 11 T cell receptor beta chains listed below, sequenced in a study of blood T cell repertoires in COVID-19. Here immunoSEQ multiplex PCR was the method, and the copy in TCRdb shows in-frame clones only, minus some. This sample has 350,000 to 450,000 clones, with 89% found just once. The sequenced sample was peripheral blood. These receptors were collected from a woman in her thirties or forties with COVID-19, enrolled during active disease.

V is TRBV28 and J is TRBJ1-1, with D uncertain. Germline CDR1 MDHEN, CDR2 SYDVKM. The V gene lost 4 bases and the J gene lost 5 bases, with 14 bases spanning the gap. The CDR3 has 14 amino acids. CDR3: CASSSPGGGTEAFF. CDR3 sequence (DNA): TGTGCCAGCAGTTCCCCGGGAGGAGGGACTGAAGCTTTCTTT.

As concerns this clone: The sample has other DNA sequences that encode this CDR3 too. The chain recombines TRBV7-2 with TRBJ1-1; D gene unclear. CDR3 length: 13 residues. In germline, CDR1 is SGHTA, CDR2 FQGNSA. V was cut by 3 bases and J by 5 bases, with 10 bases left in between. CDR3 sequence: CASSLGRNTEAFF. In DNA form, the CDR3 reads TGTGCCAGCAGCTTGGGCAGGAATACTGAAGCTTTCTTT.

This clone was recorded once. With a much larger clone just one base away, this may be a read error. Distinct nucleotide sequences in the sample also encode this CDR3. The chain is built from TRBV28 and TRBJ1-5; a possible D gene is TRBD1 (5 bases). The ends were cut back, 5 bases at V and 2 bases at J, with 7 bases in the middle. Germline assignment: CDR1 MDHEN and CDR2 SYDVKM. This CDR3 has 13 amino acids. CDR3 nucleotides: TGTGCCAGCAGTGGAGGGGGCAATCAGCCCCAGCATTTT. Translating gives CASSGGGNQPQHF. Filled out from reference TRBV28 and TRBJ1-5, the complete variable domain reads DVKVTQSSRYLVKRTGEKVFLECVQDMDHENMFWYRQDPGLGLRLIYFSYDVKMKEKGDIPEGYSVSREKKERFSLILESASTNQTSMYLCASSGGGNQPQHFGDGTRLSIL.

In its sample, this clone was seen a few times. This chain connects TRBV2 to TRBJ1-2; 10 nucleotides align to TRBD1. V gave up 2 bases and J gave up 4 bases; unmatched junction bases: 7. This CDR3 has 16 residues. Germline V gives CDR1 SNHLY, CDR2 FYNNEI. In DNA form, the CDR3 reads TGTGCCAGCAGTGAATTGGTCGACAGGGGGCTCTATGGCTACACCTTC. It codes for CASSELVDRGLYGYTF.

This chain joins TRBV2 and TRBJ1-6; D ambiguous. This CDR3 comprises 12 residues. CDR1 is SNHLY, CDR2 FYNNEI, per germline. V dropped 5 bases and J dropped 10 bases, with 9 bases sitting between them. CDR3: CASSREQSPLHF. DNA of the CDR3: TGTGCCAGCAGTAGAGAGCAATCACCCCTCCACTTT.

This chain uses TRBV2 with TRBJ1-2; no firm D call. The CDR3 spans 11 residues. Trimming shortened V by 3 bases and J by 7 bases, and 6 bases separated the two germline ends. Germline V gene data show CDR1 as SNHLY and CDR2 as FYNNEI. The CDR3 region has the DNA TGTGCCAGCAGTGAGAGTGGTGGCTACACCTTC. Translation gives CASSESGGYTF.

CDR3 DNA sequence: TGTGCCAGCAGCCCTAAGCGAGTTTATGGCTACACCTTC. The encoded protein is CASSPKRVYGYTF. The V and J genes are TRBV3-1 (or the pseudogene TRBV3-2) and TRBJ1-2; D not certain. Trimming stripped 4 bases from V and 5 bases from J, with 11 bases between. CDR1 and CDR2 (germline): LGHDT, YNNKEL (reference sequence). The CDR3 is made up of 13 amino acids.

The chain has TRBV24-1 and TRBJ1-4, with no clear D. Germline CDR1 and CDR2: KGHDR and SFDVKD. Trimming removed 5 bases at V and 8 bases at J, with 8 bases between. The length of the CDR3 is 12 residues. CDR3 loop: CATSARGEKLFF. For the CDR3, the DNA is TGTGCCACCAGTGCCCGCGGCGAAAAACTGTTTTTT.

The J gene is TRBJ1-4, the V gene TRBV19; 7 bases are shared with TRBD1. The CDR3 has 16 residues. The germline V gene encodes CDR1 LNHDA and CDR2 SQIVND (reference sequence). With V trimmed by 4 bases and J by 0 bases, 5 bases remained unmatched. The CDR3 loop is CASSRGQLATNEKLFF. The CDR3 DNA reads as TGTGCCAGTAGTAGGGGACAGCTAGCAACTAATGAAAAACTGTTTTTT.

This clone was detected once. The J gene is TRBJ1-6, the V gene TRBV13; tentatively, D is TRBD1 (5 bases). This CDR3 contains 16 residues. V was shortened by 1 base and J by 7 bases, with 14 bases between the two germline ends. CDR1 is PRHDT and CDR2 is FYEKMQ in the germline V gene (reference sequence). In DNA form, the CDR3 reads TGTGCCAGCAGCTTAGAGGCAGGGCGTTTCAATTCACCCCTCCACTTT. Amino acid sequence: CASSLEAGRFNSPLHF. Using reference TRBV13 and TRBJ1-6 for the parts outside the CDR3, the full variable domain is AAGVIQSPRHLIKEKRETATLKCYPIPRHDTVYWYQQGPGQDPQFLISFYEKMQSDKGSIPDRFSAQQFSDYHSELNMSSLELGDSALYFCASSLEAGRFNSPLHFGNGTRLTVT.

The V and J genes are TRBV5-5 and TRBJ1-3, with D tentatively TRBD1 (5 bases). Germline CDR1 and CDR2: SGHKS and YYEKEE (reference sequence). The CDR3 has 17 amino acids. With 2 bases removed from V and 0 bases from J, the gap between germline ends came to 15 bases. The CDR3 sequence: CASSFDRPTGSGNTIYF. Written as DNA, the CDR3 is TGTGCCAGCAGCTTTGACAGACCTACAGGCTCTGGAAACACCATATATTTT. Supplemented by reference TRBV5-5 and TRBJ1-3, the full variable domain reads DAGVTQSPTHLIKTRGQQVTLRCSPISGHKSVSWYQQVLGQGPQFIFQYYEKEERGRGNFPDRFSARQFPNYSSELNVNALLLGDSALYLCASSFDRPTGSGNTIYFGEGSWLTVV.